The rows below give T cell receptor beta chains drawn from one sample of a study of cytomegalovirus exposure and HLA in healthy donors. Assay: immunoSEQ multiplex PCR; the TCRdb copy retains only in-frame clones and omits some. The table records approximately 170,000 clones, about 70% of them present only once. The sequencing sample was made of PBMCs. Every receptor here comes from a young woman in good health and CMV-seropositive. CDR3s include the opening cysteine and the closing phenylalanine or tryptophan. The D gene is left open where the match is weak. Some rows mark clone size as missing; the rest say once, few, many or name a class of expanded clone.

V gene: TRBV6-4; J gene: TRBJ1-5; D gene: .; clone size: .; CDR3 DNA: TGTGCCAGCAGTTCCGAACCGGGATCCTATCAGCCCCAGCATTTT; CDR3 protein: CASSSEPGSYQPQHF
V gene: TRBV7-3; J gene: TRBJ2-5; D gene: .; clone size: .; CDR3 DNA: TGTGCCAGCAGCTTAGGACTGGGTAAGACCCAGTACTTC; CDR3 protein: CASSLGLGKTQYF
V gene: TRBV27; J gene: TRBJ2-4; D gene: .; clone size: .; CDR3 DNA: TGTGCCAGCAGTATAACCGCGGGATGGAATCCTCAGTACTTC; CDR3 protein: CASSITAGWNPQYF
V gene: TRBV9; J gene: TRBJ2-2; D gene: TRBD2; clone size: .; CDR3 DNA: TGTGCCAGCAGCGTAGGGGGACTAGGGAACACCGGGGAGCTGTTTTTT; CDR3 protein: CASSVGGLGNTGELFF
V gene: TRBV27; J gene: TRBJ2-1; D gene: .; clone size: .; CDR3 DNA: TGTGCCAGCAGTAGACACAGAAATGAGCAGTTCTTC; CDR3 protein: CASSRHRNEQFF
V gene: TRBV5-1; J gene: TRBJ1-1; D gene: .; clone size: .; CDR3 DNA: TGCGCCAGCAGAGGGACAAACACTGAAGCTTTCTTT; CDR3 protein: CASRGTNTEAFF
V gene: TRBV29-1; J gene: TRBJ2-7; D gene: .; clone size: few; CDR3 DNA: TGCAGCGGGGGGCAGGTTCCCTACGAGCAGTACTTC; CDR3 protein: CSGGQVPYEQYF
V gene: TRBV4-1; J gene: TRBJ2-1; D gene: TRBD2; clone size: .; CDR3 DNA: TGCGCCAGCACCCGGGGACTAGCGGGGGGTCACAATGAGCAGTTCTTC; CDR3 protein: CASTRGLAGGHNEQFF
V gene: TRBV19; J gene: TRBJ2-4; D gene: TRBD2; clone size: few; CDR3 DNA: TGTGCCAGTAGTCCGACTAGCAGCCTAGCCAAAAACATTCAGTACTTC; CDR3 protein: CASSPTSSLAKNIQYF
V gene: TRBV27; J gene: TRBJ1-2; D gene: TRBD1; clone size: .; CDR3 DNA: TGTGCCAGCAGGGGGACAGTAGACTATGGCTACACCTTC; CDR3 protein: CASRGTVDYGYTF
V gene: TRBV19; J gene: TRBJ2-7; D gene: .; clone size: .; CDR3 DNA: TGTGCCAGTAGTATGGGCACAGGGTCCACCTACGAGCAGTACTTC; CDR3 protein: CASSMGTGSTYEQYF
V gene: TRBV11-1; J gene: TRBJ2-1; D gene: TRBD2; clone size: .; CDR3 DNA: TGTGCCAGCAGGTTATGGGCGGGGGGGCCGTTGGGGGTCAATGAGCAGTTCTTC; CDR3 protein: CASRLWAGGPLGVNEQFF
V gene: TRBV4-1; J gene: TRBJ1-3; D gene: .; clone size: few; CDR3 DNA: TGCGCCAGCAGCCAAGAGGGAGGTCGGTACTCTGGAAACACCATATATTTT; CDR3 protein: CASSQEGGRYSGNTIYF
V gene: TRBV6-1; J gene: TRBJ1-4; D gene: TRBD1; clone size: many; CDR3 DNA: TGTGCCAGCAGTGGGTCGACAGGGTATGAAAAACTGTTTTTT; CDR3 protein: CASSGSTGYEKLFF
V gene: TRBV6-5; J gene: TRBJ2-7; D gene: TRBD1; clone size: .; CDR3 DNA: TGTGCCAGCAGTTCCGACAGGGGGCCCTACGAGCAGTACTTC; CDR3 protein: CASSSDRGPYEQYF
V gene: TRBV5-1; J gene: TRBJ1-1; D gene: TRBD1; clone size: .; CDR3 DNA: TGCGCCAGCAGCCTAACAGGGGGGATGAACACTGAAGCTTTCTTT; CDR3 protein: CASSLTGGMNTEAFF
V gene: TRBV30; J gene: TRBJ2-2; D gene: TRBD2; clone size: .; CDR3 DNA: TGTGCCTGGCCTAGCGGGGGAGCGAACACCGGGGAGCTGTTTTTT; CDR3 protein: CAWPSGGANTGELFF
V gene: TRBV6-1; J gene: TRBJ2-1; D gene: .; clone size: .; CDR3 DNA: TGTGCCAGCATCAGGACAGAGCACAATGAGCAGTTCTTC; CDR3 protein: CASIRTEHNEQFF
V gene: TRBV28; J gene: TRBJ2-7; D gene: TRBD1; clone size: .; CDR3 DNA: TGTGCCAGCAGGGACAGGGCGAACGAGCAGTACTTC; CDR3 protein: CASRDRANEQYF
V gene: TRBV18; J gene: TRBJ1-1; D gene: TRBD1; clone size: .; CDR3 DNA: TGTGCCAGCTCACCCCCCGGGACAGGGGGACGGAACACTGAAGCTTTCTTT; CDR3 protein: CASSPPGTGGRNTEAFF
V gene: TRBV4-3; J gene: TRBJ1-1; D gene: TRBD1; clone size: .; CDR3 DNA: TGCGCCAGCAGCCAAGTTTATGGACAGGGTAACACTGAAGCTTTCTTT; CDR3 protein: CASSQVYGQGNTEAFF
V gene: TRBV6-5; J gene: TRBJ2-3; D gene: .; clone size: .; CDR3 DNA: TGTGCCAGCAGTTACTCGCCCAGGTGGGGGGCAGATACGCAGTATTTT; CDR3 protein: CASSYSPRWGADTQYF
V gene: TRBV27; J gene: TRBJ2-3; D gene: .; clone size: few; CDR3 DNA: TGTGCCAGCAGCCTCACGGTCCGTTCGCTAGATACGCAGTATTTT; CDR3 protein: CASSLTVRSLDTQYF
V gene: TRBV6-5; J gene: TRBJ2-7; D gene: .; clone size: few; CDR3 DNA: TGTGCCAGCAGTTACACGGTCAACTACGAGCAGTACTTC; CDR3 protein: CASSYTVNYEQYF
V gene: TRBV6-1; J gene: TRBJ1-2; D gene: .; clone size: .; CDR3 DNA: TGTGCCAGCAGCAGGGGCTCTAACTATGGCTACACCTTC; CDR3 protein: CASSRGSNYGYTF
V gene: TRBV21-1; J gene: TRBJ1-4; D gene: .; clone size: .; CDR3 DNA: TGTGCCAGCAATCAGCGCTGTATTAGTGAAAAACTGTTTTTT; CDR3 protein: CASNQRCISEKLFF
V gene: TRBV5-6; J gene: TRBJ2-1; D gene: .; clone size: .; CDR3 DNA: TGTGCCAGCAGCTTGGAGCCCATATACAATGAGCAGTTCTTC; CDR3 protein: CASSLEPIYNEQFF
V gene: TRBV4-1; J gene: TRBJ2-4; D gene: TRBD2; clone size: once; CDR3 DNA: TGCGCCAGCAAGGCTTCAGGTGGACTAGCGGGAGGGGACATTCAGTACTTC; CDR3 protein: CASKASGGLAGGDIQYF
V gene: TRBV25-1; J gene: TRBJ1-2; D gene: .; clone size: .; CDR3 DNA: TGTGCCAGCAGTGAACAGGGCTATGGCTACACCTTC; CDR3 protein: CASSEQGYGYTF
V gene: TRBV7-2; J gene: TRBJ2-1; D gene: .; clone size: .; CDR3 DNA: TGTGCCAGCAGCTTAGGGGCTCCTTCCTACAATGAGCAGTTCTTC; CDR3 protein: CASSLGAPSYNEQFF
V gene: TRBV4-1; J gene: TRBJ2-3; D gene: .; clone size: .; CDR3 DNA: TGCGCCAGCAGCCAAAACGGGGGACTCACAGATACGCAGTATTTT; CDR3 protein: CASSQNGGLTDTQYF
V gene: TRBV4-1; J gene: TRBJ2-1; D gene: TRBD2; clone size: .; CDR3 DNA: TGCGCCAGCAGCCATGAGGGGACTAGCCCCCGAGGTGGCAATGAGCAGTTCTTC; CDR3 protein: CASSHEGTSPRGGNEQFF
V gene: TRBV9; J gene: TRBJ2-3; D gene: .; clone size: few; CDR3 DNA: TGTGCCAGCAGCGTAACCATAGCGAGTGATACGCAGTATTTT; CDR3 protein: CASSVTIASDTQYF
V gene: TRBV7-9; J gene: TRBJ2-3; D gene: TRBD1; clone size: .; CDR3 DNA: TGTGCCAGCAGCGACGGGACAGGCCTAACAGATACGCAGTATTTT; CDR3 protein: CASSDGTGLTDTQYF
V gene: TRBV18; J gene: TRBJ2-1; D gene: TRBD1; clone size: few; CDR3 DNA: TGTGCCAGCTCACCAAAGCTTTTCGGGACAGAGGGATATGAGCAGTTCTTC; CDR3 protein: CASSPKLFGTEGYEQFF
V gene: TRBV4-3; J gene: TRBJ2-3; D gene: .; clone size: .; CDR3 DNA: TGCGCCAGCAGCCAAGATCCGGGGGGGACAGGGAGGTCTAGGGATACGCAGTATTTT; CDR3 protein: CASSQDPGGTGRSRDTQYF
V gene: TRBV6-5; J gene: TRBJ1-2; D gene: TRBD1; clone size: few; CDR3 DNA: TGTGCCAGCAGTTCGGGACAGGGACAGAATGGCTACACCTTC; CDR3 protein: CASSSGQGQNGYTF